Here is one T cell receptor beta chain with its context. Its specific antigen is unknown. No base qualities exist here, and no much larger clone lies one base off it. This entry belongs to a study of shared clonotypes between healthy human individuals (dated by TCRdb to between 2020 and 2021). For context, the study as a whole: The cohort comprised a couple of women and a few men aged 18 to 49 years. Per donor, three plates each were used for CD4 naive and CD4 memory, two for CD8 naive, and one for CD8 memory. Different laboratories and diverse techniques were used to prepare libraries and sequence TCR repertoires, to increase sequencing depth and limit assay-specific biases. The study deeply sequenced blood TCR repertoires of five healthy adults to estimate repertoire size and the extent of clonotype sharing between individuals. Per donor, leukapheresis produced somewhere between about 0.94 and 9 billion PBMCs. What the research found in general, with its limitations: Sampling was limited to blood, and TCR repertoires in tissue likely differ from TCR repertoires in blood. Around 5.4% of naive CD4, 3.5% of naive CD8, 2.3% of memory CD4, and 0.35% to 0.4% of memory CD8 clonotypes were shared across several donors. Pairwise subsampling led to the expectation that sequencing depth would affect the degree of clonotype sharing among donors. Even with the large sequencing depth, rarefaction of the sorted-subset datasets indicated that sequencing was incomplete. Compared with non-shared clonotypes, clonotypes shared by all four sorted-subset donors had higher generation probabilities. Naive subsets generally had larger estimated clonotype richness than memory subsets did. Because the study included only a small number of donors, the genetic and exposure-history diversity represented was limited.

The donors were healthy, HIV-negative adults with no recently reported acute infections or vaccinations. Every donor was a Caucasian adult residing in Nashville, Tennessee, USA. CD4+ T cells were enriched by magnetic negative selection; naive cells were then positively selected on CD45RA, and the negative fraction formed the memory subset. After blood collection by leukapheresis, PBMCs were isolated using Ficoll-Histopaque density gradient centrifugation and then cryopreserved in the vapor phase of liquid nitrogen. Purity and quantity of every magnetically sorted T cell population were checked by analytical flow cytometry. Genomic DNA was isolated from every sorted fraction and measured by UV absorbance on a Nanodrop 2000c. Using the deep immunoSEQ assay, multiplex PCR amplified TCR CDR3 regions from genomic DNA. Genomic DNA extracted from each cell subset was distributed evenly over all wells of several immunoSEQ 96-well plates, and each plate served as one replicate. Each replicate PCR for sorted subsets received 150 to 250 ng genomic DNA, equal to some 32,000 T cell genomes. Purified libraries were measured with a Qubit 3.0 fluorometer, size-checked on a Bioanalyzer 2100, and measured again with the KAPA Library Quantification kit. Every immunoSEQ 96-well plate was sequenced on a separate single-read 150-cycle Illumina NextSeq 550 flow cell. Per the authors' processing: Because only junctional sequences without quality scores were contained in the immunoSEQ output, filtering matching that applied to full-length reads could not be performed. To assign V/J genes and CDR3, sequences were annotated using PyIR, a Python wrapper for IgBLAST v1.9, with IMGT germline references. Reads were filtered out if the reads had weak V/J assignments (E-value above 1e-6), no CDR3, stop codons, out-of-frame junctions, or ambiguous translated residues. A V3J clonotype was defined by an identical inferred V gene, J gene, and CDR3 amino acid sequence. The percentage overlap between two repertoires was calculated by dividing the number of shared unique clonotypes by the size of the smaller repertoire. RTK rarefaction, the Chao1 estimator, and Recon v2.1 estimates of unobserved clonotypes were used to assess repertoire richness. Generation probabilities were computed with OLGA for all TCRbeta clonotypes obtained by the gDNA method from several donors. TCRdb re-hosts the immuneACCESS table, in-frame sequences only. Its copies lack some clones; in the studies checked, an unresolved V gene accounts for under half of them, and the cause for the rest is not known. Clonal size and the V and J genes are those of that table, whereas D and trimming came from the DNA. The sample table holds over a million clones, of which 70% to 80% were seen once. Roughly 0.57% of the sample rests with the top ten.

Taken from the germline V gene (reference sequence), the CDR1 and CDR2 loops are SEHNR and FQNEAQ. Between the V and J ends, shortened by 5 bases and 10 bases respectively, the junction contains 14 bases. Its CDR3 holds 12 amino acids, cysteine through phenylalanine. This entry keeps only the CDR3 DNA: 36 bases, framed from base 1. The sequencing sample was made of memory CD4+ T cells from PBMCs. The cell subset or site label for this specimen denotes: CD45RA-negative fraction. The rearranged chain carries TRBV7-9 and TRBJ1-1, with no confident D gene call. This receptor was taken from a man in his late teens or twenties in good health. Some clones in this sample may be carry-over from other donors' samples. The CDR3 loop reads CASSQPATGAFF. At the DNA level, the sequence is TGTGCCAGCAGCCAACCCGCGACGGGAGCTTTCTTT.